This T cell receptor beta chain was captured by sequencing in a study of vaccination and CD4 T cells after COVID-19. CDR3 length equals 14 residues. Germline CDR1 reads SEHNR; CDR2 reads FQNEAQ (reference sequence). Trimming left V 4 bases short and J 0 bases short, with 9 bases between. Treatment meaning: approximately 9-day PBMC culture with coronavirus spike peptide pools or control peptides (ViraFEST assay). The Oncomine TCR Beta short-read assay generated sequence data from the DNA of cultured CD4+ T cells. From the PCR reads, TCRdb called clonotypes with MiXCR, one entry per CDR3 protein. Of more than 10,000 distinct CDR3 sequences listed, 50% to 65% were seen once; the top ten hold 15% to 20%. With respect to this clonotype: The antigen is not known.

The sequences come from cultured CD4+ T cells from blood, collected after SARS-CoV-2 vaccination. This receptor was identified in a human donor with COVID-19. The genes are TRBV7-9 and TRBJ1-1; possibly TRBD1 for D (6 bases). The CDR3 coding sequence is TGTGCCAGCAGCTCCGGGACACTGAACACTGAAGCTTTCTTT. Translating it yields CASSSGTLNTEAFF.